This TCR beta chain was sequenced in a study of T cell responses to AZD1222 COVID-19 vaccine. Regarding the study as a whole: Baseline serostatus was positive in only a handful of AZD1222 recipients. Among vaccine-associated CD4 TCRs, coverage spanned spike, with dominance at 160-218 and 743-854. Donors were mostly white British, more females; clonal diversity possibly underestimated.

Libraries were prepared by immunoSEQ multiplex PCR; TCRdb keeps only in-frame clonotypes and omits some of them. The table includes 84,000 or so clones, more than 75% detected once. Comments on this clone: Its cognate antigen is unknown.

The CDR3 consists of 13 residues. Germline V gene lookup returns CDR1 LGHDT and CDR2 YNNKEL (reference sequence). Trimming took off 5 bases at V and 4 bases at J, with 11 bases between the two ends. The sequence derives from an adult in good health. Source: peripheral blood, taken on day 0 of AZD1222 vaccination. The chain uses TRBV3-1 (or the pseudogene TRBV3-2) and TRBJ1-1; possibly TRBD1 for D (6 bases). This CDR3 is CASSTRGVTEAFF. The DNA for the CDR3 is TGTGCCAGCAGCACCAGGGGCGTCACTGAAGCTTTCTTT.